One sample yielded the 22 T cell receptor beta chains listed below, sequenced in a study of regulatory T cells in long-lasting Graves disease. In building TCR beta libraries, iRepertoire HTBI primers were used together with Arm-PCR of CDR3 regions. MiXCR, run by TCRdb on the multiplex PCR reads, gives a single entry per CDR3 protein. The sample includes around 240,000 distinct CDR3 sequences, about 18% of them seen just once. Time point meaning: newly diagnosed GD, antithyroid drugs for less than 3 months. With RNA extracted from PBMCs as input, the TCR library was made. A further study also used this sample, focusing on T cells in Graves' hyperthyroidism and ophthalmopathy.

The material sequenced was peripheral blood mononuclear cells (PBMCs), taken at new diagnosis, from a patient treated with antithyroid drugs. The receptors stem from a woman aged 25 to 39 with Graves disease.

This clonotype was detected ten times or more. J is TRBJ1-1 and V is TRBV6-2 or TRBV6-3, with D perhaps matching TRBD1 (5 bases). The CDR3 length is 15 residues. V gave up 6 bases and J gave up 7 bases, with 21 bases separating them. Germline lookup yields CDR1 MNHEY and CDR2 SVGEGT. The CDR3 here is CASRIFGTAGGEAFF. CDR3 nucleotides: TGTGCCAGCAGAATATTCGGGACCGCTGGGGGTGAAGCTTTCTTT.

This clonotype has ten or more counts. Here the CDR3 reads CASSLAGRFYEQYF. The CDR3 region has the DNA TGTGCCAGCAGCTTAGCGGGGAGGTTCTACGAGCAGTACTTC. V is TRBV7-9 and J is TRBJ2-7; D possibly corresponds to TRBD2 (6 bases). The CDR3 has 14 amino acids. CDR1 is SEHNR, CDR2 FQNEAQ, per germline (reference sequence). V lost 0 bases, J lost 3 bases, and 9 bases lay in between.

This chain connects TRBV6-2 or TRBV6-3 to TRBJ2-2; D is unresolved. Germline CDR1 and CDR2: MNHEY and SVGEGT. V was trimmed by 2 bases and J by 4 bases, leaving 14 bases between them. The CDR3 extends over 16 amino acids. CDR3 sequence (DNA): TGTGCCAGCAGTTACCTTGGTCTTTCGGCCACCGGGGAGCTGTTTTTT. This encodes CASSYLGLSATGELFF.

The chain uses TRBV5-1 and TRBJ2-5; D is unresolved. The length of the CDR3 is 15 residues. Between the trimmed V and J ends, which lost 3 bases and 5 bases, there was a span of 17 bases. Germline V gene sequence: CDR1 SGHRS, CDR2 YFSETQ. CDR3 sequence: CASSYYTIGRETQYF. CDR3 nucleotide sequence: TGCGCCAGCAGCTACTATACGATAGGGCGGGAGACCCAGTACTTC.

The chain employs TRBV12-3 or TRBV12-4 and TRBJ2-5, with TRBD1 matching over 8 bases. With 7 bases clipped from V and 2 bases from J, the junction kept 6 bases outside the gene matches. The CDR3 sequence is 14 residues long. The CDR3 sequence is CASTRDRSQETQYF. In DNA, the CDR3 is TGTGCCAGCACCAGGGACAGGAGTCAAGAGACCCAGTACTTC.

This clonotype was observed at least ten times. The chain has TRBV12-3 or TRBV12-4 and TRBJ1-2, with D unresolved. V gave up 3 bases and J gave up 2 bases, with 10 bases separating them. This CDR3 region has 14 residues. The CDR3 reads CASSFWPLNYGYTF. The CDR3 DNA sequence: TGTGCCAGCAGTTTTTGGCCGTTAAACTATGGCTACACCTTC.

This clonotype was observed many times. The chain recombines TRBV12-3 or TRBV12-4 with TRBJ2-1; either TRBD1 or TRBD2 may fit D (5 bases each). The CDR3 is 18 amino acids. V gave up 6 bases and J gave up 0 bases, with 21 bases separating them. The CDR3 region is CASSRDPGRANSYNEQFF. For the CDR3, the DNA is TGTGCCAGCAGCCGCGATCCGGGACGCGCAAACTCCTACAATGAGCAGTTCTTC.

At least ten counts were recorded for this clonotype. This chain's CDR3 is CSASESGGVREQYF. For the CDR3, the DNA is TGCAGTGCTAGTGAGAGCGGGGGGGTACGCGAGCAGTACTTC. The chain combines TRBV20-1 with TRBJ2-7, with 10 positions matching TRBD2. The CDR3 runs to 14 residues. V dropped 3 bases and J dropped 6; count of bases not matched to a gene: 8. Germline V gene sequence: CDR1 DFQATT, CDR2 SNEGSKA (reference sequence).

This clonotype was observed a handful of times. This chain connects TRBV7-2 to TRBJ2-7; TRBD1 aligns across 7 bases. J was trimmed by 4 bases and V by 4 bases; bases with no gene match: 10. This CDR3 has 15 amino acids. Germline V CDR1 and CDR2: SGHTA, FQGNSA. In DNA, the CDR3 is TGTGCCAGCAGCTCCCAGACAGGGAAGGCATACGAGCAGTACTTC. Translated: CASSSQTGKAYEQYF.

This clonotype was recorded a few times. The V call is TRBV12-3 or TRBV12-4, the J call TRBJ1-2; no firm D call. Trimming removed 2 bases at V and 6 bases at J, with 16 bases between. CDR3 length equals 15 residues. CDR3 loop: CASSLITAPRDGYTF. The CDR3, as DNA: TGTGCCAGCAGTTTAATAACAGCCCCTCGGGATGGCTACACCTTC.

In its sample, this clonotype was seen many times. V and J are TRBV20-1 and TRBJ2-3; 8 bases line up with TRBD2. CDR3 length equals 13 residues. Germline CDR1 reads DFQATT; CDR2 reads SNEGSKA (reference sequence). V lost 3 bases to trimming and J lost 5 bases; unmatched junction nucleotides: 4. The CDR3 DNA reads TGCAGTGCTAGCGGGGGGGTCGGAGATACGCAGTATTTT. Its protein product is CSASGGVGDTQYF.

V and J are TRBV4-1 and TRBJ2-1, with a possible D match to TRBD1 (6 bases). The CDR3 is made up of 17 amino acids. Germline V lookup: CDR1 MGHRA, CDR2 YSYEKL. Trimming left V 7 bases short and J 2 bases short, with 21 bases between. CDR3 DNA sequence: TGCGCCAGCAACTTACCGGGACAACCAGGGACCTACAATGAGCAGTTCTTC. Amino acid sequence: CASNLPGQPGTYNEQFF.

The table lists this clonotype with many counts. CDR3 in DNA: TGTGCCAGCACTCTTCCGGTGAACACTGAAGCTTTCTTT. This encodes CASTLPVNTEAFF. The chain couples TRBV2 to TRBJ1-1; no reliable D call. Germline V lookup: CDR1 SNHLY, CDR2 FYNNEI. CDR3 length: 13 residues. The V gene lost 7 bases and the J gene lost 0 bases, with 9 bases spanning the gap.

The sample holds many counts of this clonotype. The V gene is TRBV9, the J gene TRBJ1-1; D remains ambiguous. The V gene lost 4 bases and the J gene lost 3 bases, with 13 bases spanning the gap. Germline V gives CDR1 SGDLS, CDR2 YYNGEE. The CDR3 loop spans 14 amino acids. The CDR3 DNA sequence: TGTGCCAGCAGCCCCCCGGGGATTGACACTGAAGCTTTCTTT. Encoded protein: CASSPPGIDTEAFF.

This clonotype was counted many times. This chain joins TRBV5-1 and TRBJ2-1, with D hard to call. V lost 3 bases, J lost 4 bases, and 5 bases lay in between. Germline CDR1 reads SGHRS; CDR2 reads YFSETQ. The CDR3 runs 12 residues. CDR3 region: CASSSPYNEQFF. The CDR3 region has the DNA TGCGCCAGCAGCTCCCCTTACAATGAGCAGTTCTTC. Full variable domain (outside the CDR3, taken from reference TRBV5-1 and TRBJ2-1): KAGVTQTPRYLIKTRGQQVTLSCSPISGHRSVSWYQQTPGQGLQFLFEYFSETQRNKGNFPGRFSGRQFSNSRSEMNVSTLELGDSALYLCASSSPYNEQFFGPGTRLTVL.

This clonotype was seen ten or more times. The chain joins TRBV6-5 to TRBJ2-2, with D perhaps matching TRBD2 (6 bases). In germline, CDR1 is MNHEY, CDR2 SVGAGI. The CDR3 covers 17 residues. The V end was cut by 4 bases, the J end by 4 bases, with 19 bases between. The CDR3 sequence: CASSWGDRERTTGELFF. DNA for the CDR3: TGTGCCAGCAGTTGGGGGGACCGAGAGCGTACCACCGGGGAGCTGTTTTTT.

About this clonotype itself: A far larger clone is only one base removed, so a read error is likely. The gene calls are TRBV7-9 and TRBJ1-6, with 7 bases lining up with TRBD1. The CDR3 runs 15 residues. Germline V CDR1 and CDR2: SEHNR, FQNEAQ (reference sequence). V lost 8 bases and J lost 8; bases outside the gene matches: 12. The CDR3 protein is CASCPGTAWDSPLHF. The CDR3, as DNA: TGTGCCAGCTGCCCCGGGACAGCTTGGGATTCACCCCTCCACTTT.

Many counts were recorded for this clonotype. The V and J genes are TRBV2 and TRBJ2-5, with 7 bases that match TRBD2. The V gene's germline CDR1 is SNHLY and CDR2 FYNNEI. The V segment lost 6 bases and the J segment 3 bases; nucleotides outside the gene matches: 1. CDR3 size: 12 residues. CDR3 in DNA: TGTGCCAGCAGCCTAGCGGAAGAGACCCAGTACTTC. Translation: CASSLAEETQYF.

In this sample, this clonotype turned up many times. A read error may produce the germline difference seen at one junction end. The chain joins TRBV5-1 to TRBJ2-1, with TRBD2 matching 11 bases. CDR3 length: 17 amino acids. Germline CDR1 and CDR2: SGHRS and YFSETQ. This CDR3 is CASSWASGGSSYNEQFF. In nucleotides, the CDR3 is TGTGCCAGCAGCTGGGCTAGCGGGGGGAGCTCCTACAATGAGCAGTTCTTC.

This clonotype was detected only a few times. The J gene is TRBJ1-6, the V gene TRBV5-1, with D tentatively TRBD1 (5 bases). This CDR3 contains 17 residues. The germline CDR1 and CDR2 sequences are SGHRS and YFSETQ. Between the trimmed V and J ends, which lost 2 bases and 1 base, there was a span of 13 bases. CDR3 bases: TGCGCCAGCAGCTTAGCGGGGGTTGGATCCTATAATTCACCCCTCCACTTT. Its translation: CASSLAGVGSYNSPLHF.

This clonotype was picked up a small number of times. This rearrangement joins TRBV9 to TRBJ1-3; unclear D gene. Trimming took off 5 bases at V and 8 bases at J, with 14 bases between the two ends. Germline values: CDR1 SGDLS, CDR2 YYNGEE. The length of the CDR3 is 13 residues. The CDR3 DNA reads TGTGCCAGCAGTGCCGATCTTGGCCACACCATATATTTT. It is translated as CASSADLGHTIYF.

This clonotype was observed many times. The chain combines TRBV2 with TRBJ2-3; TRBD2 matches at 8 bases. CDR1 is SNHLY, CDR2 FYNNEI, per germline. Trimming removed 2 bases from V and 4 bases from J; junction bases left unmatched: 11. The CDR3 totals 17 residues. The CDR3 DNA reads as TGTGCCAGCAGTGAATCTGTCAATAGCGGGGCCGCAGATACGCAGTATTTT. Translated: CASSESVNSGAADTQYF.